The TCR beta chain described here comes from a study of PD-1 blockade in mismatch repair-deficient tumors. This clone showed up just once. Measured with immunoSEQ multiplex PCR; TCRdb has only the in-frame clones, and not every one. Of some 110,000 clones listed, around 80% were seen once; the top ten hold 4% to 6%. V was pared by 2 bases and J by 4 bases, with 2 bases of the junction left unmatched. This CDR3 is built from 13 residues. CDR1 is MNHEY and CDR2 is SVGAGI in the germline V gene. Sequencing was performed on peripheral blood, taken roughly 60 weeks after starting pembrolizumab. The sequence derives from an adult with mismatch repair-deficient cancer. The chain links TRBV6-5 to TRBJ2-7, with TRBD1 matching 7 bases. The CDR3 sequence: CASSYRTGYEQYF. The CDR3, as DNA: TGTGCCAGCAGTTACCGGACAGGATACGAGCAGTACTTC.